This T cell receptor beta chain was captured by sequencing in a study of blood T cell repertoires in COVID-19. Overall study: From the United States, Italy and Spain came samples of acute and convalescent COVID-19. Nucleic acid was either cDNA or gDNA, and it came from T cells, B-cell-depleted T cells, or PBMCs.

Authors' data handling: From reference gene primer amplification, estimates of nucleated cell counts were derived. Sequencing was performed with immunoSEQ multiplex PCR; in TCRdb, only in-frame clones are kept and a portion is missing. The D gene and trimming were derived from the DNA, and the V and J assignments and clone size from that table. Of 150,000 to 200,000 clones listed, roughly 80% are singletons. This CDR3 has 16 residues. Germline assignment: CDR1 SEHNR and CDR2 FQNEAQ (reference sequence). V was clipped by 4 bases and J by 8 bases; unmatched bases: 14. The sequencing sample was made of peripheral blood. The chain links TRBV7-9 to TRBJ1-2; 9 bases align to TRBD1. This sequence was found in a man between 25 and 39 years old with active or convalescent COVID-19. Here the CDR3 DNA reads TGTGCCAGCAGCTCCAAGGGCGGGACAGGGAGGGAGGGCTACACCTTC. It codes for CASSSKGGTGREGYTF.